The 3 T cell receptor beta chains presented below share a single source sample, sequenced in a study of blood T cell repertoires in COVID-19. The data were produced by immunoSEQ multiplex PCR, yet TCRdb's version contains in-frame clones alone and is incomplete. The repertoire holds tens of thousands of clones, with over 65% as singletons. Sequencing used peripheral blood. These receptors were obtained from a woman in her 70s with acute or convalescent COVID-19.

This sequence joins TRBV25-1 and TRBJ1-2, with D perhaps TRBD1 (6 bases). There are 15 residues in the CDR3. Trimming took 3 bases from V and 2 from J, leaving 13 bases between them. Germline lookup yields CDR1 MGHDK and CDR2 SYGVNS. The CDR3 bases are TGTGCCAGCAGTGACCCTCTACAGGGCAACTATGGCTACACCTTC. This sequence encodes CASSDPLQGNYGYTF.

This clone is deemed medium-sized. The chain links TRBV10-3 to TRBJ1-2; D not certain. The germline V gene encodes CDR1 ENHRY and CDR2 SYGVKD. The CDR3 totals 16 residues. Trimming stripped 7 bases from V and 4 bases from J, with 22 bases between. The CDR3: CAINDGLTAGFYGYTF. The CDR3 DNA reads TGTGCCATCAATGATGGACTAACCGCGGGATTCTATGGCTACACCTTC.

The V call is TRBV10-3, the J call TRBJ2-1, with 8 nucleotides matching TRBD2. Germline CDR1 reads ENHRY; CDR2 reads SYGVKD. The trim removed 10 bases at V and 4 bases at J, leaving 6 bases unmatched. The CDR3 loop spans 13 amino acids. CDR3 protein: CATAGAIYNEQFF. CDR3 nucleotides: TGTGCCACAGCGGGGGCCATTTACAATGAGCAGTTCTTC.